This is a list of T cell receptor beta chains from one sample in a study of naive and memory T cell subsets. Using its own MiXCR run on the 5' RACE reads, TCRdb lists one record per CDR3 protein. The data show 58,000 or so distinct CDR3 sequences, 6% to 8% seen once. These receptors were taken from a female donor in good health. CDR3s include the opening cysteine and the closing phenylalanine or tryptophan. The D gene is left open where the match is weak. Expanded clones get a size class; other rows say once, few or many, or leave the size out.

v_call,d_call,j_call,clone_size,cdr3_nt,cdr3_aa
TRBV5-1,TRBD1,TRBJ2-5,many,TGCGCCAGCAGCCGACAGGGGGATGGAGAGACCCAGTACTTC,CASSRQGDGETQYF
TRBV12-3/TRBV12-4,-,TRBJ2-6,few,TGTGCCAGCAGTCCCCGGACGTCTGGGGCCAACGTCCTGACTTTC,CASSPRTSGANVLTF
TRBV19,-,TRBJ1-1,many,TGTGCCAGTAGCCGAGGGGCGAACACTGAAGCTTTCTTT,CASSRGANTEAFF
TRBV19,-,TRBJ1-2,few,TGTGCCACTCGCGGGACACTATATGGCTACACCTTC,CATRGTLYGYTF
TRBV29-1,-,TRBJ1-2,many,TGCAGCGTTGTGGCAGGGGATGGCTACACCTTC,CSVVAGDGYTF
TRBV12-3/TRBV12-4,-,TRBJ1-3,few,TGTGCCAGCAGTTTAGTAGGAGAGTACACCATATATTTT,CASSLVGEYTIYF
TRBV4-2,TRBD2,TRBJ2-3,-,TGTGCCAGCAGCCAAGATCATTCTAGCGGGGCCCCCCTTGCGCAGTATTTT,CASSQDHSSGAPLAQYF
TRBV7-2,-,TRBJ2-7,-,TGTGCCAGCAGCTTATACGTCATAGGGGAGCAGTACTTC,CASSLYVIGEQYF
TRBV7-3,TRBD1,TRBJ2-7,-,TGTGCCAGCAGCCCAGGGGGCATAGACGAGCAGTACTTC,CASSPGGIDEQYF
TRBV28,TRBD1,TRBJ2-1,-,TGTGCCAGCAGCTGGGACAGGGAGCAGTTCTTC,CASSWDREQFF
TRBV27,-,TRBJ1-6,many,TGTGCCAGCAGTTTTCTTGGCCAGGGTTTTTGGGATTCACCCCTCCACTTT,CASSFLGQGFWDSPLHF
TRBV5-4,-,TRBJ1-6,many,TGTGCCAGCAGCTTGATGCCGGTCGGTAATAATTCACCCCTCCACTTT,CASSLMPVGNNSPLHF